What follows describes a single TCR beta chain. It has no known antigen specificity. There are no base qualities to consult, and no much larger clone falls within one base. The cohort comprised 550 to 700 healthy bone marrow donors. At the time of sampling, all cohort members were nominally healthy, though unrecorded immune exposures were likely present. The donor was CMV seronegative and belonged to the group of several hundred seronegative cohort members. Each donor provided a peripheral blood sample, and peripheral blood mononuclear cells were used for TCR beta sequencing. The Qiagen DNeasy Blood Extraction Kit was used to extract genomic DNA from the blood cell samples. In the germline V gene, CDR1 corresponds to SGDLS and CDR2 to YYNGEE. Measured from the cysteine to the phenylalanine, the CDR3 is 19 residues long. Kept here is only the CDR3 DNA, which spans 57 bases and is read in frame from base 1. The junction shows trimming of 2 bases on V and 1 base on J, plus 19 bases between the germline ends.

This entry comes from a study of cytomegalovirus exposure and HLA in healthy donors listed by TCRdb under 2017. Context from the whole study: An earlier analysis of a few hundred of the donors reported about 300 Gb of sequence data and 100 million to 120 million unique TCR beta sequences obtained from some 170 million T cells. Of the 398 genotyped donors, around 81% fell in the genetic ancestry cluster associated with self-reported Caucasian donors. Alongside the repertoire data, information on donor age, sex, ethnicity and CMV serostatus was compiled. In a later genetic analysis, genome-wide SNP genotypes for about three fifths of the roughly 670 donors were used, and that subset was treated as a discovery cohort. The aim of the study was to test whether cataloging public T cell receptors could identify signatures of past pathogen exposure. Along with the approximately 650-subject first cohort, a separate validation cohort of over a hundred different subjects was used. In a later analysis, previously published TCR beta repertoires from about 670 donors were re-analyzed and high-resolution HLA genotyping was added so that TCR occurrence patterns could be studied. The study used immunosequencing to profile the T cell repertoires of 600 to 850 subjects and linked those repertoires to cytomegalovirus serostatus. Approximately 300 gigabases of sequencing data and around 90 million unique TCR sequences made up an early release that covered several hundred HLA-typed donors. Because of strong linkage in the cohort, roughly five DR-DQ haplotypes were treated as single units for association and clustering. All discovery cohort repertoires had been generated using a single sequencing platform. Rather than using new phenotypic data, the later analysis identified candidate immune exposures from TCR beta sequences and from how often those sequences occurred across donors. To predict cytomegalovirus infection status, the study brought together high-throughput TCR immunosequencing, statistical association of individual TCRs with disease status, and machine learning. Typing coverage differed by locus: A, B, C, DRB1 and DQB1 were typed in about 620-630 donors, DQA1 in 522, DPA1 in 600 to 610, and DPB1 in 450 to 480. Both class I and class II loci were covered by HLA typing, at four-digit resolution. In an earlier analysis of 587 of the donors, high-throughput TCR beta sequencing was used to judge whether each TCR beta V gene segment behaved as functional or pseudogenic. Across approximately 400 genotyped donors of the cohort, an average of about 200,000 unique TCR beta nucleotide sequences per donor were sequenced, and roughly 17% of those sequences were non-productive. Here is what the overall study found, with its caveats: Because HLA typing was missing for some donors at each locus, association tests included only the typed subset. In a later analysis, over 15,000 TCR beta sequences were associated with specific HLA alleles at a false discovery rate of 0.05. While some public TCRs were present in many individuals, most TCR sequences turned up only very rarely across donors. In a later analysis, HLA-associated TCR beta chains were found to be more clonally expanded and to have lower generation probabilities than equally common non-associated chains. According to a later analysis, most CMV-associated TCR beta chains appeared to be HLA-restricted, and the HLA associations seemed to be driven largely by CMV exposure. When HLA alleles, especially DR and DQ, strongly co-occurred, attributing TCR associations to individual alleles was difficult. A later genetic analysis associated a missense DCLRE1C variant with V-gene and J-gene trimming of TCR beta chains, and an independent cohort replicated the association. The 87-base-pair reads could not distinguish some IMGT-functional V segments, including TRBV6-2 and TRBV6-3, so those segments were excluded. In a later analysis, TCR association rates were found to vary across HLA loci, with the most associated TCRs seen for DRB1 alleles and the fewest for HLA-C alleles. A cluster of highly shared sequence variants was judged likely to be a technical artifact of the sequencing pipeline. This cohort had only TCR beta chains sequenced, and the lack of alpha or paired-chain data limited which features could be detected. Broadly in line with IMGT annotations, most TCR beta V segments showed up in productive rearrangements about 87% or about 30% of the time in an earlier analysis of several hundred of the donors. In a later analysis, several top co-occurrence clusters were reported to appear linked to parvovirus B19, influenza, CMV and Epstein-Barr virus. In vitro tests confirmed that a few of the cytomegalovirus-associated TCR beta chains recognize cytomegalovirus antigens. CMV serostatus was the only immune exposure information available for the cohort. In the study, 164 TCR beta chains were listed as associated with cytomegalovirus. The classifier was reported to diagnose cytomegalovirus status with high specificity and sensitivity in both the original and validation cohorts. The authors suggested that the approach could potentially be extended to other disease states and immunological phenotypes. The presence/absence analyses assumed that sequencing depth was roughly uniform across donors, and that assumption may not be true. A further reported finding was that TCR beta sequences accurately predicted the HLA-A and HLA-B alleles for most subjects in the first cohort. Correlated functional status among segregating V segments might be attributable to linkage disequilibrium, but an unknown experimental factor could not be ruled out. In a later genetic analysis, fewer N-insertions in productive TCRs were reported among donors in an Asian-associated ancestry cluster than the 666-donor mean. Because counts were too low, around 18 rarely observed V segments, including chromosome 9 orphons, were left out of the earlier analysis of about 620 of the donors.

The library was obtained by the immunoSEQ multiplex PCR assay. The multiplex PCR relied on a mix of 60 forward primers for TCR Vbeta segments and 13 reverse primers for TCR Jbeta segments. The CDR3 region of rearranged TCR beta genes was amplified from genomic DNA by a multiplex PCR assay. The amplified TCR beta libraries were sequenced on the Illumina HiSeq System as 87-base-pair reads. Under the source paper's analysis protocol: A later analysis tallied 75 million to 95 million unique TCR beta chains across the approximately 670 repertoires, and approximately 12 million of those chains were shared by two or more donors. Raw reads were error-corrected and collapsed into unique sequences by a nearest-neighbor algorithm in which closely related sequences were merged to remove PCR and sequencing errors. V, D and J gene segments were assigned by aligning CDR3 sequences to IMGT reference sequences. For a sequence to be retained, a match of at least six nucleotides to both a V gene segment and a J gene segment was required. A rearrangement counted as productive if the CDR3 had no stop codons and remained in frame with V and J, and every other rearrangement counted as non-productive. Following IMGT convention, CDR3 was defined as the stretch from the second conserved V-encoded cysteine up to the conserved J-encoded phenylalanine. The earlier analysis of about 620 of the donors excluded sequences that lacked an unambiguous match to a single V gene segment. An earlier analysis of several hundred of the donors classified V segments as functional when productive rearrangements were above 56.7% and as segregating when the standard deviation between donors was above 5%. A statistical classification framework was built for diagnosing cytomegalovirus status from the catalog of TCR beta chain sequences. V and J gene assignment, in a later analysis, came from comparing TCR nucleotide sequences with IMGT/GENE-DB human TR gene sequences. A later analysis assigned CDR3 sequences and most-parsimonious VDJ recombination scenarios with the TCRdist pipeline. A later analysis defined each TCR beta chain by its CDR3 amino acid sequence plus V-gene family, and excluded reads lacking a unique V-gene family. To address suspected cross-contamination and a sequencing artifact, a later analysis removed approximately 590 highly shared, low-generation-probability nucleotide sequences. For each public chain, a later analysis derived a clonal expansion index from normalized ranks of inferred template counts within each repertoire. In a later analysis, generation probabilities were computed with a VDJ recombination model fitted to out-of-frame rearrangements, and the resulting probabilities were checked against IGoR. In a later analysis, hypergeometric tests were used to score TCR-TCR, TCR-HLA and TCR-CMV co-occurrence, with a repertoire-size bias correction applied to TCR pairs. A later analysis estimated false discovery rates by permuting HLA or CMV assignments 20 times. In a later analysis, co-occurring TCRs were grouped with DBSCAN, and TCRdist sequence similarity was added when clustering was performed within HLA-allele-positive subsets. Repertoires with fewer than 30,000 or more than 120,000 public chains were left out of co-occurrence clustering, as were five repertoires with anomalous nucleotide sharing. Sourced from immuneACCESS, this table was stored by TCRdb with only in-frame sequences that have V and J called. A share of the clones is absent; for the studies checked, an unresolved V gene accounts for under half, and the remainder has no known explanation. The V and J calls and clone size are taken from that table; D and trimming were inferred from the DNA. For this sample there are roughly 190,000 clones; around 86% appear just once. More than 1.5% of the sample lies in the top ten.

The source is a woman aged 18-30 years in good health and CMV-seronegative. The sequencing sample was made of PBMCs. This chain is built from TRBV9 and TRBJ2-6; the D gene is perhaps TRBD1, on 5 matching bases. This receptor has the CDR3 CASSVLKGRRSSGANVLTF. The DNA sequence is TGTGCCAGCAGCGTGCTTAAGGGGCGTCGATCTTCTGGGGCCAACGTCCTGACTTTC.